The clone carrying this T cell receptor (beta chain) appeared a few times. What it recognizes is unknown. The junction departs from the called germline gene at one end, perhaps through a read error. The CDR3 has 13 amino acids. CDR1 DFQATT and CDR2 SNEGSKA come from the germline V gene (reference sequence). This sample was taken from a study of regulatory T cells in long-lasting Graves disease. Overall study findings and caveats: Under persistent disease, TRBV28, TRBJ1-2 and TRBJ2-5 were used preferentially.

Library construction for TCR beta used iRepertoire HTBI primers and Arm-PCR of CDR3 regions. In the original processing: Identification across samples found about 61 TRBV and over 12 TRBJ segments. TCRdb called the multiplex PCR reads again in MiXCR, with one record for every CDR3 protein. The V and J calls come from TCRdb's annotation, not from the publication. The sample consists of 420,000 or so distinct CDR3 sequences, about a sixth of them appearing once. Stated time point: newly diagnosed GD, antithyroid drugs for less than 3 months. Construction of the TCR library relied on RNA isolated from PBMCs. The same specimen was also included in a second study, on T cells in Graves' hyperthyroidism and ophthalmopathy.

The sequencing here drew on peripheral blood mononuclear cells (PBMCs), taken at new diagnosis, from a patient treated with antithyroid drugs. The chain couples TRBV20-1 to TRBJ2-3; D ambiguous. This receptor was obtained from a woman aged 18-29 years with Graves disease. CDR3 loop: CGARFGSTDTQYF. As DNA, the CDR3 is TGCGGTGCTAGATTCGGTAGCACAGATACGCAGTATTTT.